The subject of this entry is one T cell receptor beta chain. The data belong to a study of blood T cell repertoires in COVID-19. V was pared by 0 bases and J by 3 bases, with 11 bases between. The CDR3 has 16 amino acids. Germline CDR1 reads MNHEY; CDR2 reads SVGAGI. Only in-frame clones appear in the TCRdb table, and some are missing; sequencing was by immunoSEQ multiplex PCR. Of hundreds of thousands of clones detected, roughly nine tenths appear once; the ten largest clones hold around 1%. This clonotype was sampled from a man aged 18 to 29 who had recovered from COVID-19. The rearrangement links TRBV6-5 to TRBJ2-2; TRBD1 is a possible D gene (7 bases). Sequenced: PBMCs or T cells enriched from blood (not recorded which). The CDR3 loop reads CASSYSTRGDTGELFF. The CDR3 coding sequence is TGTGCCAGCAGTTACTCGACCAGGGGGGACACCGGGGAGCTGTTTTTT.